The rows below give T cell receptor beta chains drawn from one sample of a study of T cells in Graves' hyperthyroidism and ophthalmopathy. TCRdb re-called the multiplex PCR reads through MiXCR, storing one row per CDR3 protein. The data hold 400,000 to 450,000 distinct CDR3 sequences, with roughly 14% observed a single time. Sample: blood. These receptors were obtained from a man aged 18-30 years with Graves' ophthalmopathy. Both conserved end residues are part of each CDR3. A D gene is named only where the DNA matches it firmly. A row's size may be missing; if present it is once, few, many or a size class.

j_gene	v_gene	abundance	d_gene	CDR3aa	CDR3nt
TRBJ2-1	TRBV6-1	many	-	CASEGGTSAYNEQFF	TGTGCCAGCGAGGGGGGGACATCGGCCTACAATGAGCAGTTCTTC
TRBJ2-7	TRBV7-2	many	-	CASSFPLLYEQYF	TGTGCCAGCAGCTTCCCACTACTCTACGAGCAGTACTTC
TRBJ2-3	TRBV6-4	many	TRBD2	CASSEGTGGRTDTQYF	TGTGCCAGCAGTGAAGGGACGGGGGGACGCACAGATACGCAGTATTTT
TRBJ2-7	TRBV9	-	-	CASSQGLYSYEQYF	TGTGCCAGCAGCCAAGGTCTATACTCCTACGAGCAGTACTTC
TRBJ2-5	TRBV6-4	-	TRBD2	CASSELAGEEETQYF	TGTGCCAGCAGTGAACTAGCGGGAGAGGAAGAGACCCAGTACTTC
TRBJ1-2	TRBV4-1	-	TRBD1	CASRLTGGLGYTF	TGCGCCAGCAGACTGACAGGGGGGTTGGGCTACACCTTC
TRBJ2-7	TRBV20-1	few	TRBD2	CSARDPQRDYEQYF	TGCAGTGCTAGAGATCCTCAGCGGGACTACGAGCAGTACTTC
TRBJ2-7	TRBV7-6	-	-	CASSLEPQADEQYF	TGTGCCAGCAGCTTAGAGCCGCAGGCGGACGAGCAGTACTTC
TRBJ2-1	TRBV12-3/TRBV12-4	many	TRBD2	CASSSGTSGRGNEQFF	TGTGCCAGCAGTTCCGGGACTAGCGGGAGAGGTAATGAGCAGTTCTTC
TRBJ1-1	TRBV28	many	-	CASSLRDRVEVVNTEAFF	TGTGCCAGCAGTTTAAGGGATCGGGTGGAAGTAGTGAACACTGAAGCTTTCTTT
TRBJ2-5	TRBV2	many	-	CASEISVQETQYF	TGTGCCAGCGAAATTTCAGTACAAGAGACCCAGTACTTC
TRBJ2-3	TRBV12-3/TRBV12-4	few	-	CASGLEGTDTQYF	TGTGCCAGCGGCCTTGAGGGCACAGATACGCAGTATTTT
TRBJ2-3	TRBV3-1	-	TRBD2	CASTGITSGGTDTQYF	TGTGCCAGCACCGGAATAACTAGCGGTGGCACAGATACGCAGTATTTT
TRBJ2-7	TRBV20-1	many	-	CSARDPNSGTTYEQYF	TGCAGTGCTAGAGATCCCAATTCCGGTACCACCTACGAGCAGTACTTC
TRBJ2-2	TRBV5-6	-	TRBD1	CASSLGLGQGTGELFF	TGTGCCAGCAGTTTGGGCCTGGGACAGGGAACCGGGGAGCTGTTTTTT
TRBJ2-7	TRBV20-1	many	-	CSARDTPRRWYEQYF	TGCAGTGCTAGAGATACCCCGCGCCGGTGGTACGAGCAGTACTTC
TRBJ2-3	TRBV6-1	-	-	CARVGGPPRTDTQYF	TGTGCTAGGGTGGGTGGGCCTCCCCGCACAGATACGCAGTATTTT
TRBJ1-5	TRBV24-1	-	-	CATGGQNNQPQHF	TGTGCCACCGGCGGACAAAACAATCAGCCCCAGCATTTT
TRBJ2-5	TRBV28	many	-	CASSTWETQYF	TGTGCCAGCTCGACCTGGGAGACCCAGTACTTC
TRBJ2-1	TRBV19	-	TRBD2	CASSTRLAGALYNEQFF	TGTGCCAGTAGTACCAGACTAGCGGGGGCCCTCTACAATGAGCAGTTCTTC
TRBJ2-5	TRBV20-1	many	TRBD2	CSPSGTSETQYF	TGCAGTCCTAGTGGGACTAGCGAGACCCAGTACTTC
TRBJ2-7	TRBV7-8	many	TRBD2	CASSLRPHYAGGREQYF	TGTGCCAGCAGCTTGCGGCCCCACTACGCGGGAGGGCGAGAGCAGTACTTC
TRBJ1-3	TRBV13	many	-	CASYKTELSSGNTIYF	TGTGCCAGCTATAAGACAGAGCTCAGCTCTGGAAACACCATATATTTT
TRBJ2-1	TRBV10-3	-	-	CAIREQDLSSYNEQFF	TGTGCCATCAGGGAACAGGATTTGAGCTCCTACAATGAGCAGTTCTTC
TRBJ2-3	TRBV3-1	many	TRBD1	CASSGPDRGSTDTQYF	TGTGCCAGCAGTGGGCCCGACAGGGGAAGCACAGATACGCAGTATTTT
TRBJ1-3	TRBV14	many	-	CASSVFTGYGNTIYF	TGTGCCAGCAGCGTCTTCACAGGGTACGGAAACACCATATATTTT
TRBJ1-2	TRBV28	many	-	CASSFATGSRTNYGYTF	TGTGCCAGCAGTTTCGCCACGGGGAGCCGGACTAACTATGGCTACACCTTC
TRBJ2-4	TRBV20-1	few	-	CSARDFIKGWGAKNIQYF	TGCAGTGCTAGAGATTTTATTAAAGGTTGGGGGGCCAAAAACATTCAGTACTTC
TRBJ2-6	TRBV6-1	many	TRBD1	CASSPRQGFPSGANVLTF	TGTGCCAGCAGTCCCAGACAGGGGTTCCCCTCTGGGGCCAACGTCCTGACTTTC
TRBJ1-2	TRBV7-2	-	TRBD1	CASGRGTGIIGYTF	TGTGCCAGCGGCCGGGGGACAGGGATTATTGGCTACACCTTC
TRBJ2-7	TRBV28	many	TRBD1	CASSYLAGTGGGYEQYF	TGTGCCAGCAGTTACCTAGCCGGGACAGGGGGCGGATACGAGCAGTACTTC